This TCR beta chain was observed in a study of T cell repertoires in cytomegalovirus infection. Looking at the study overall: Researchers turned to recently identified HLA-C-restricted CMV epitopes as well as well-studied HLA-B-restricted ones. Study results and caveats: Ex vivo responses were dominated by HLA-C-restricted CMV-specific TCR beta clonotypes. People with CMV and the relevant HLA were identified by cumulative public TCR beta family frequency.

The germline V gene encodes CDR1 MNHEY and CDR2 SVGEGT. The length of the CDR3 is 14 residues. The J segment lost 10 bases and the V segment lost 6 bases, leaving 7 bases of the junction unmatched. Via MiXCR, TCRdb re-called the reads, giving one row per CDR3 protein. Of 640,000 or so distinct CDR3 sequences in the sample, around 32% were seen once. Concerning this clonotype: Its target is unknown.

Sequencing used cultured PBMCs, obtained from culture after CMV antigen stimulation. V usage is TRBV6-2 or TRBV6-3 and J usage is TRBJ2-1; TRBD2 agrees at 12 bases. The sequence was obtained from a human donor in good health (CMV status not recorded). Some clones in this sample may be carry-over from other donors' samples. This chain's CDR3 is CASRETSGRKEQFF. The CDR3 DNA is TGTGCCAGCAGGGAGACTAGCGGGAGAAAAGAGCAGTTCTTC.